The 20 T cell receptor beta chains in this list originate from one sample, sequenced in a study of blood T cell repertoires in COVID-19. Sequenced by immunoSEQ multiplex PCR; TCRdb stores in-frame clones only, minus some. The sample includes over 75,000 clones, around 90% seen only once; the top ten take roughly 1.5%. Sequencing input: peripheral blood. The receptors originated from a human donor with active COVID-19. The donor label of this sample is uncertain.

There are a few counts of this clone. The V call is TRBV2, the J call TRBJ2-7, with 7 bases lining up with TRBD1. CDR1 and CDR2 from the germline V gene are SNHLY and FYNNEI. The CDR3 covers 14 residues. Trimming took 6 bases from V and 0 from J; bases not matched to a gene: 5. As DNA, the CDR3 is TGTGCCAGCAGACCGGGACAGAACTCCTACGAGCAGTACTTC. This gives the protein CASRPGQNSYEQYF.

The chain joins TRBV6-1 to TRBJ1-2; no clear D gene. The CDR3 totals 13 residues. The germline V gene has CDR1 MNHNS and CDR2 SASEGT. Trimming stripped 2 bases from V and 9 bases from J, with 13 bases between. The chain's CDR3 is CASSEPPAGSYTF. In nucleotides, the CDR3 is TGTGCCAGCAGTGAACCACCGGCGGGTAGCTACACCTTC.

The CDR3, as DNA: TGTGCCAGCAGCTCTCCACATATCGACTCTGGAAACACCATATATTTT. This codes for CASSSPHIDSGNTIYF. The genes are TRBV7-6 and TRBJ1-3, with D hard to call. V gave up 4 bases and J gave up 0 bases, with 13 bases separating them. The germline V gene has CDR1 SGHVS and CDR2 FNYEAQ. The CDR3 runs 16 residues.

The rearrangement links TRBV4-2 to TRBJ2-7; tentative D call: TRBD2 (5 bases). There are 16 residues in the CDR3. In germline, CDR1 is LGHNA, CDR2 YNFKEQ. Trimming took off 0 bases at V and 2 bases at J, with 14 bases between the two ends. CDR3 in DNA: TGTGCCAGCAGCCAAGATGGCGGACTCGCAGCCTACGAGCAGTACTTC. Translating it yields CASSQDGGLAAYEQYF.

The chain carries TRBV9 and TRBJ2-1; 7 positions agree with TRBD2. The CDR3 sequence is 16 residues long. CDR1 SGDLS and CDR2 YYNGEE come from the germline V gene. J was trimmed by 5 bases and V by 3 bases; bases with no gene match: 11. Here the CDR3 reads CASSGEPGGLNNEQFF. CDR3 coding DNA: TGTGCCAGCAGCGGAGAACCGGGGGGTTTAAACAATGAGCAGTTCTTC.

The chain joins TRBV4-1 to TRBJ2-5; a weak D match, TRBD1 (6 bases). The CDR3 spans 16 residues. V dropped 2 bases and J dropped 4 bases, with 17 bases sitting between them. Germline V gives CDR1 MGHRA, CDR2 YSYEKL. The CDR3 nucleotides read TGCGCCAGCAGCCAACAACCCTCAGGGGCTCGAGAGACCCAGTACTTC. Protein sequence: CASSQQPSGARETQYF.

The CDR3 region has the DNA TGTGCCAGCTCACCACGGGGAGTCCAAGAGACCCAGTACTTC. It is translated as CASSPRGVQETQYF. The chain combines TRBV18 with TRBJ2-5; maybe TRBD2 (5 bases). The CDR3 contains 14 residues. Germline CDR1 and CDR2: KGHSH and LQKENI. Trimming shortened V by 1 base and J by 1 base, and 7 bases separated the two germline ends.

V is TRBV6-6 and J is TRBJ2-2; 12 nucleotides agree with TRBD2. Trimming removed 6 bases from V and 6 bases from J; junction bases left unmatched: 8. Germline V gives CDR1 MNHNY, CDR2 SVGAGI (reference sequence). The CDR3 totals 16 residues. The CDR3 DNA follows: TGTGCCAGCAGGTCTCTCCTAGCGGGGGGGTCCGGGGAGCTGTTTTTT. Protein sequence: CASRSLLAGGSGELFF.

The rearrangement uses TRBV28 and TRBJ1-4; 7 bases map to TRBD1. Germline lookup yields CDR1 MDHEN and CDR2 SYDVKM. The CDR3 runs 16 residues. The J segment lost 8 bases and the V segment lost 6 bases, leaving 15 bases of the junction unmatched. The CDR3 nucleotides read TGTGCCAGCAGCCCTCGTCGGGACAGAGGGAAGGAAAAACTGTTTTTT. This encodes CASSPRRDRGKEKLFF.

In its sample, this clone was seen once. This chain links TRBV6-1 with TRBJ2-7; weak D call: TRBD1 (6 bases). CDR1 is MNHNS, CDR2 SASEGT, per germline. The V end was cut by 3 bases, the J end by 3 bases, with 18 bases between. This CDR3 is 16 amino acids long. The CDR3 DNA reads as TGTGCCAGCAGTGACCCCAGCGTCGGCAGGGGCTACGAGCAGTACTTC. Translated, it gives CASSDPSVGRGYEQYF.

The chain uses TRBV28 and TRBJ2-7; maybe TRBD2 (6 bases). Per germline, CDR1 MDHEN and CDR2 SYDVKM. Trimming took off 2 bases at V and 4 bases at J, with 18 bases between the two ends. The CDR3 covers 16 residues. In DNA, the CDR3 is TGTGCCAGCAGTTTACCTATTGGGGGGAATTCTTACGAGCAGTACTTC. It translates to CASSLPIGGNSYEQYF.

The V call is TRBV6-4, the J call TRBJ1-1; a possible D gene is TRBD1 (5 bases). The germline gives CDR1 MRHNA, CDR2 SNTAGT. The CDR3 totals 13 residues. V was cut by 0 bases and J by 8 bases, with 10 bases left in between. CDR3 sequence: CASSDSKQGEAFF. The CDR3 bases are TGTGCCAGCAGTGACTCGAAGCAGGGCGAAGCTTTCTTT.

The chain links TRBV5-6 to TRBJ1-6; 7 positions agree with TRBD1. The germline CDR1 and CDR2 sequences are SGHDT and YYEEEE. The CDR3 covers 18 residues. Germline trimming cut 4 bases from V and 1 base from J; bases unmatched to any gene: 11. For the CDR3, the DNA is TGTGCCAGCAGCCTTCGAGGGGGCCGGGGGTCCTATAATTCACCCCTCCACTTT. Encoded protein: CASSLRGGRGSYNSPLHF. Full variable domain (missing parts from reference TRBV5-6 and TRBJ1-6): DAGVTQSPTHLIKTRGQQVTLRCSPKSGHDTVSWYQQALGQGPQFIFQYYEEEERQRGNFPDRFSGHQFPNYSSELNVNALLLGDSALYLCASSLRGGRGSYNSPLHFGNGTRLTVT.

This chain uses TRBV7-2 with TRBJ1-1, with TRBD1 as a possible D gene (5 bases). Germline CDR1 and CDR2: SGHTA and FQGNSA. The germline V and J ends were trimmed by 1 base and 0 bases, with 9 bases remaining between them. The CDR3 has 15 residues. The CDR3 DNA reads as TGTGCCAGCAGCTTAGAGGGGCTGGTGAACACTGAAGCTTTCTTT. The encoded protein is CASSLEGLVNTEAFF. Together with reference TRBV7-2 and TRBJ1-1, the CDR3 gives the full variable domain: GAGVSQSPSNKVTEKGKDVELRCDPISGHTALYWYRQSLGQGLEFLIYFQGNSAPDKSGLPSDRFSAERTGGSVSTLTIQRTQQEDSAVYLCASSLEGLVNTEAFFGQGTRLTVV.

V is TRBV15 and J is TRBJ1-5; possible D gene TRBD1, 5 bases. The CDR3 extends over 13 amino acids. Trimming removed 5 bases from V and 6 bases from J, with 11 bases in between. The germline V gene encodes CDR1 LNHNV and CDR2 YYDKDF (reference sequence). CDR3 loop: CATSGKGVQPQHF. The CDR3 DNA sequence: TGTGCCACCAGCGGGAAAGGGGTTCAGCCCCAGCATTTT.

This clone was seen just once. The rearrangement joins TRBV5-8 to TRBJ1-6; D uncertain. Germline-derived CDR1 and CDR2 are SGHTS and YDEGEE. The CDR3 extends over 14 amino acids. Trimming left V 2 bases short and J 10 bases short, with 13 bases between. CDR3 bases: TGTGCCAGCAGCTTATTCATCCCAGGATCACCCCTCCACTTT. This codes for CASSLFIPGSPLHF.

This rearrangement joins TRBV20-1 to TRBJ2-7, with a weak D call TRBD1 (5 bases). Germline V gene sequence: CDR1 DFQATT, CDR2 SNEGSKA (reference sequence). This CDR3 is 11 amino acids long. Trimming removed 3 bases at V and 2 bases at J, with 5 bases between. The chain's CDR3 is CSARGPYEQYF. The CDR3 region has the DNA TGCAGTGCTAGGGGGCCCTACGAGCAGTACTTC.

The rearrangement links TRBV11-1 to TRBJ1-2, with no clear D. The germline gives CDR1 SGHAT, CDR2 FQDESV (reference sequence). V was cut by 3 bases and J by 6 bases, with 11 bases left in between. The CDR3 loop spans 13 amino acids. CDR3 DNA sequence: TGTGCCAGCAGCTTCCCGGAGCCTGATGGCTACACCTTC. It translates to CASSFPEPDGYTF.

This chain uses TRBV23-1 with TRBJ1-2; tentatively, D is TRBD1 (6 bases). TRBV23-1 is an ORF, with its function uncertain. The CDR3 runs to 15 residues. Trimming took 1 base from V and 1 from J, leaving 10 bases between them. This CDR3 reads CASSQCGQSNYGYTF. CDR3 nucleotides: TGCGCCAGCAGTCAATGCGGACAGAGTAACTATGGCTACACCTTC.

The genes are TRBV7-9 and TRBJ2-1; a weak D match, TRBD2 (6 bases). CDR3 length: 14 amino acids. From germline, CDR1 is SEHNR and CDR2 FQNEAQ (reference sequence). Trimming took off 1 base at V and 8 bases at J, with 12 bases between the two ends. The CDR3 here is CASSLVWGGDEQFF. CDR3 bases: TGTGCCAGCAGCTTAGTGTGGGGCGGGGATGAGCAGTTCTTC.